The 26 T cell receptor beta chains presented below share a single source sample, sequenced in a study of T cells in women clearing cervical HPV infection. TCRdb's copy holds only in-frame clones and misses some; the assay was immunoSEQ multiplex PCR. Its table lists 45,000 to 50,000 clones. Sequencing was performed on blood buffy coat. Source of these receptors: a woman between 18 and 70 years old with a cervical HPV16 infection that either progressed to CIN3+ or cleared (not recorded which).

Comments on this clone: The read ends 3 residues before the CDR3 terminus; that terminus is restored from the germline J gene. The rearrangement uses TRBV20-1 and TRBJ1-1; 7 bases are a match to TRBD1. The CDR3 is made up of 13 amino acids. Germline assignment: CDR1 DFQATT and CDR2 SNEGSKA (reference sequence). With V trimmed by 5 bases and J by 0 bases, 3 bases remained unmatched. The covered CDR3 bases are TGCAGTGCTGACAGGGATATGAACACTGAA. The encoded protein is CSADRDMNTE. The CDR3 in its entirety is CSADRDMNTEAFF.

The sequenced CDR3 bases are TGTGCCAGCAGCTTAACAGGGACCACTGAA. The encoded protein is CASSLTGTTE. The full CDR3 protein reads CASSLTGTTEAFF. The chain recombines TRBV11-1 with TRBJ1-1, with D possibly matching TRBD1 (6 bases). The read falls 3 residues short of the CDR3 end, and the missing part is taken from the germline J gene. Germline values: CDR1 SGHAT, CDR2 FQDESV (reference sequence). This CDR3 has 13 amino acids. The V end lost 2 bases, the J end lost 4 bases, and 8 bases lay between the germline ends.

About this clone itself: The CDR3 extends 3 residues past the end of the read, so its final part is completed from the germline J gene. The gene calls are TRBV2 and TRBJ2-1, with 7 bases identical to TRBD2. V shed 8 bases, J shed 6 bases, and the junction held 7 bases outside the gene matches. The CDR3 loop spans 13 amino acids. Germline V gene lookup returns CDR1 SNHLY and CDR2 FYNNEI. CDR3 bases read: TGTGCCAGCGGGCTAGCGGAGGGCAATGAG. Its protein product is CASGLAEGNE. The full CDR3 protein reads CASGLAEGNEQFF.

In the case of this clone: The read gets to within 3 residues of the CDR3 end, and the germline J gene fills in the rest. V and J are TRBV5-6 and TRBJ2-1; tentative D call: TRBD1 (5 bases). Germline assignment: CDR1 SGHDT and CDR2 YYEEEE. Trimming removed 2 bases from V and 7 bases from J, with 10 bases in between. The CDR3 contains 13 residues. The covered CDR3 bases are TGTGCCAGCAGCTTAGGTAGGGGAAATGAG. Its translation is CASSLGRGNE. The entire CDR3 is CASSLGRGNEQFF.

Regarding this clone: The sequenced fragment ends 3 residues before the CDR3 boundary, so the rest is inferred from the germline J gene. V usage is TRBV20-1 and J usage is TRBJ2-1; D possibly corresponds to TRBD2 (6 bases). Trimming took off 6 bases at V and 6 bases at J, with 12 bases between the two ends. Germline V gene data show CDR1 as DFQATT and CDR2 as SNEGSKA (reference sequence). This CDR3 has 12 residues. The DNA read from the CDR3 is TGCAGTGCAAGGGACTTGGGCAATGAG. Residues: CSARDLGNE. The whole CDR3 sequence reads CSARDLGNEQFF.

About this clone: The CDR3 end falls 3 residues outside the read, so it is completed with the germline J gene. The J gene is TRBJ2-3, the V gene TRBV7-2; 7 bases align to TRBD2. Germline CDR1 is SGHTA and CDR2 is FQGNSA. Trimming at V came to 8 bases and at J to 2 bases, leaving 1 base not matched to a gene. This CDR3 region has 12 residues. CDR3 residues: CASGTTTDTQYF. CDR3 DNA, as far as it was read: TGTGCCAGCGGGACTACCACAGATACG.

Comment on this clone: The read terminates 3 residues ahead of where the CDR3 ends, so the germline J gene completes it. The chain couples TRBV19 to TRBJ2-7, with 9 bases fitting TRBD1. Germline V CDR1 and CDR2: LNHDA, SQIVND (reference sequence). The trim removed 4 bases at V and 2 bases at J, leaving 3 bases unmatched. This CDR3 comprises 14 residues. The sequenced CDR3 bases are TGTGCCAGTAGTAGACGACAGGGGGCCTACGAG. Amino acid sequence: CASSRRQGAYE. The complete CDR3 reads CASSRRQGAYEQYF.

A word on this clone: The read ends 3 residues before the CDR3 terminus; that terminus is restored from the germline J gene. This chain joins TRBV19 and TRBJ2-1; D gene uncertain. From germline, CDR1 is LNHDA and CDR2 SQIVND (reference sequence). The length of the CDR3 is 11 residues. Trimming cost V 7 bases and J 7 bases, with 8 bases left between them. Incomplete CDR3 DNA: TGTGCCAGTAAAGAAGCGAATGAG. Translating it yields CASKEANE. The complete CDR3 sequence is CASKEANEQFF.

To note about this clone: The read finishes 3 residues shy of the CDR3 end, and the germline J gene is used to complete it. The genes are TRBV10-3 and TRBJ2-3; possible D gene TRBD2, 5 bases. The CDR3 has 13 amino acids. Trimming cost V 7 bases and J 0 bases, with 8 bases left between them. CDR1 ENHRY and CDR2 SYGVKD come from the germline V gene. The part of the CDR3 DNA that was read is TGTGCCATCACCAGGACTAGCACAGATACG. Residues: CAITRTSTDT. The whole CDR3 protein reads CAITRTSTDTQYF.

Concerning this clone itself: Read data end 3 residues before the CDR3 end; the end is taken from the germline J gene. J is TRBJ2-5 and V is TRBV30, with 8 bases identical to TRBD2. There are 15 residues in the CDR3. Germline loops: CDR1 GTSNPN, CDR2 SVGIG (reference sequence). V lost 0 bases and J lost 2; bases outside the gene matches: 5. CDR3 amino acids: CAWSVRRGGQETQYF. The DNA read from the CDR3 is TGTGCCTGGAGTGTACGACGGGGGGGGCAAGAGACC.

The CDR3 here is CASSPAGLAGATTWTQYF. The DNA read from the CDR3 is TGTGCCAGCTCACCGGCGGGACTAGCGGGGGCGACCACTTGGACG. V gene TRBV18 combines with J gene TRBJ2-3, with 14 bases aligning to TRBD2. The read stops 3 residues short of the end of the CDR3; the missing end is completed from the germline J gene. The CDR3 has 18 residues. Germline V gives CDR1 KGHSH, CDR2 LQKENI.

With regard to this clone: The read ends 3 residues shy of where the CDR3 ends; the end is completed using the germline J gene. The V call is TRBV2, the J call TRBJ2-7, with D perhaps matching TRBD1 (6 bases). The CDR3 has 13 amino acids. Trimming took off 2 bases at V and 3 bases at J, with 8 bases between the two ends. Germline CDR1 is SNHLY and CDR2 is FYNNEI. CDR3 DNA, as far as it was read: TGTGCCAGCAGTGAACCGGACAGCTACGAG. Translated: CASSEPDSYE. The CDR3 reads in full as CASSEPDSYEQYF.

Comment on this clone: The CDR3 end is not reached by the read, which stops 3 residues before it; the germline J gene fills it in. V and J are TRBV7-9 and TRBJ2-7; 8 nucleotides line up with TRBD2. Losses at the gene ends were 5 bases for V and 2 bases for J; bases not matched to a gene: 8. The CDR3 spans 15 residues. Per germline, CDR1 SEHNR and CDR2 FQNEAQ (reference sequence). The CDR3 sequence: CASSPRLASTYEQYF. Incomplete CDR3 DNA: TGTGCCAGCAGCCCCAGACTAGCGAGCACCTACGAG.

CDR3 protein: CASSSRGWDLDTQYF. The sequenced CDR3 bases are TGTGCCAGCAGCTCACGGGGGTGGGACTTAGATACG. The gene calls are TRBV7-9 and TRBJ2-3, with a possible D match to TRBD2 (6 bases). The read ends 3 residues early relative to the CDR3; the germline J gene fills the gap. Trimming took 4 bases from V and 5 from J, leaving 16 bases between them. This CDR3 comprises 15 residues. CDR1 is SEHNR, CDR2 FQNEAQ, per germline (reference sequence). Based on the CDR3 plus reference TRBV7-9 and TRBJ2-3, the full variable domain is DTGVSQNPRHKITKRGQNVTFRCDPISEHNRLYWYRQTLGQGPEFLTYFQNEAQLEKSRLLSDRFSAERPKGSFSTLEIQRTEQGDSAMYLCASSSRGWDLDTQYFGPGTRLTVL.

As concerns this clone: Read sequence stops 3 residues before the CDR3 end, and the germline J gene provides the missing end. The rearrangement uses TRBV19 and TRBJ2-3; the D gene is possibly TRBD1 (6 bases). Germline CDR1 is LNHDA and CDR2 is SQIVND (reference sequence). This CDR3 is built from 15 residues. CDR3 protein: CASSIGLGAQETQYF. CDR3 DNA, as far as it was read: TGTGCCAGTAGTATTGGCCTGGGGGCTCAGGAGACG.

A note on this clone: The CDR3 end falls 3 residues outside the read, so it is completed with the germline J gene. This rearrangement joins TRBV19 to TRBJ2-2; TRBD2 matches 7 bases. Germline CDR1 is LNHDA and CDR2 is SQIVND (reference sequence). CDR3 length: 14 residues. CDR3 amino acids: CASSMGGGNEKLFF. The DNA read from the CDR3 is TGTGCCAGTAGTATGGGGGGGGGAAATGAAAAG.

Points on this clone: The read terminates 3 residues before the CDR3 end, so the remaining end is supplied by the germline J gene. V is TRBV30 and J is TRBJ1-5; D is unclear. V was pared by 2 bases and J by 7 bases, with 12 bases between. The CDR3 spans 13 residues. Germline V lookup: CDR1 GTSNPN, CDR2 SVGIG (reference sequence). The sequenced CDR3 bases are TGTGCCTGGAGTTATGGGCCGCAACAGCCC. Translation: CAWSYGPQQP. The full CDR3 reads CAWSYGPQQPQHF.

To note about this clone: The CDR3 end is not reached by the read, which stops 3 residues before it; the germline J gene fills it in. This chain connects TRBV7-8 to TRBJ2-7; 8 nucleotides align to TRBD2. Germline loops: CDR1 SGHVS, CDR2 FQNEAQ. The CDR3 length is 17 residues. With 1 base clipped from V and 2 bases from J, the junction kept 10 bases outside the gene matches. This CDR3 reads CASSLGALSGGAYEQYF. The sequenced CDR3 bases are TGTGCCAGCAGCTTAGGGGCCCTCAGCGGGGGCGCCTACGAG.

As for this clone: Read sequence stops 3 residues before the CDR3 end, and the germline J gene provides the missing end. The gene calls are TRBV19 and TRBJ2-1; the match to TRBD2 covers 8 bases. V gave up 1 base and J gave up 4 bases; unmatched junction bases: 9. The CDR3 spans 17 residues. Germline values: CDR1 LNHDA, CDR2 SQIVND (reference sequence). The CDR3 protein is CASSIVGPAGVYNEQFF. The sequenced part of the CDR3 DNA is TGTGCCAGTAGTATAGTAGGACCAGCGGGAGTATACAATGAG.

The CDR3 is CASSPPGGGQPQHF. CDR3 DNA (partial): TGTGCCAGCAGCCCCCCAGGGGGCGGTCAGCCC. The genes are TRBV7-2 and TRBJ1-5; 8 nucleotides line up with TRBD1. The CDR3 end falls 3 residues outside the read, so it is completed with the germline J gene. CDR3 size: 14 residues. Germline loops: CDR1 SGHTA, CDR2 FQGNSA. V lost 5 bases to trimming and J lost 6 bases; unmatched junction nucleotides: 6. The full variable domain, with the rest looked up from reference TRBV7-2 and TRBJ1-5, is GAGVSQSPSNKVTEKGKDVELRCDPISGHTALYWYRQSLGQGLEFLIYFQGNSAPDKSGLPSDRFSAERTGGSVSTLTIQRTQQEDSAVYLCASSPPGGGQPQHFGDGTRLSIL.

Turning to this clone: Read data end 3 residues before the CDR3 end; the end is taken from the germline J gene. V is TRBV18 and J is TRBJ2-5, with no clear D. Per germline, CDR1 KGHSH and CDR2 LQKENI. V was shortened by 1 base and J by 5 bases, with 8 bases between the two germline ends. The CDR3 is 13 residues long. The CDR3 reads CASSPQGWETQYF. CDR3 DNA, as far as it was read: TGTGCCAGCTCACCACAAGGGTGGGAGACC. The full variable domain, completed using reference TRBV18 and TRBJ2-5, is NAGVMQNPRHLVRRRGQEARLRCSPMKGHSHVYWYRQLPEEGLKFMVYLQKENIIDESGMPKERFSAEFPKEGPSILRIQQVVRGDSAAYFCASSPQGWETQYFGPGTRLLVL.

About this clone: Coverage ceases 3 residues before the CDR3 finishes, and the germline J gene fills in the end. The gene calls are TRBV7-8 and TRBJ2-1; D perhaps matches TRBD2 (5 bases). The CDR3 loop spans 17 amino acids. Trimming left V 5 bases short and J 4 bases short, with 21 bases between. Germline V lookup: CDR1 SGHVS, CDR2 FQNEAQ. CDR3 sequence reads: CASSHIRSLGGYNEQFF. Incomplete CDR3 DNA: TGTGCCAGCAGCCATATCCGTAGTCTAGGAGGATACAATGAG.

In regard to this clone: The DNA ends 3 residues before the CDR3 does, and the rest of the CDR3 is filled in from the germline J gene. This chain links TRBV19 with TRBJ2-1; no firm D call. Trimming left V 6 bases short and J 3 bases short, with 18 bases between. This CDR3 has 16 residues. Germline assignment: CDR1 LNHDA and CDR2 SQIVND (reference sequence). This CDR3 reads CASSPGRLLNYNEQFF. CDR3 DNA, as far as it was read: TGTGCCAGTAGCCCCGGTAGATTGTTGAACTACAATGAG.

Concerning this clone: The read falls 3 residues short of the CDR3 end, and the missing part is taken from the germline J gene. The rearrangement joins TRBV30 to TRBJ1-1; D gene unclear. Per the germline V gene, CDR1 is GTSNPN and CDR2 is SVGIG (reference sequence). V was trimmed by 0 bases and J by 1 base, leaving 6 bases between them. This CDR3 comprises 13 residues. CDR3 protein: CAWSVQPNTEAFF. The sequenced part of the CDR3 DNA is TGTGCCTGGAGTGTACAGCCGAACACTGAA.

A note on this clone: The read comes to an end 3 residues before the CDR3 does, leaving the germline J gene to fill in the end. The chain couples TRBV12-3 or TRBV12-4 to TRBJ2-3; 8 bases are shared with TRBD1. V dropped 5 bases and J dropped 4; count of bases not matched to a gene: 2. The length of the CDR3 is 13 residues. The CDR3 region is CASSTGGPDTQYF. The DNA read from the CDR3 is TGTGCCAGCAGTACAGGGGGTCCAGATACG.

Notes on this clone: The read terminates 3 residues ahead of where the CDR3 ends, so the germline J gene completes it. The chain is built from TRBV29-1 and TRBJ2-1; TRBD1 is a possible D gene (5 bases). This CDR3 has 13 residues. Germline V gene data show CDR1 as SQVTM and CDR2 as ANQGSEA. Trimming left V 4 bases short and J 3 bases short, with 10 bases between. CDR3 DNA (partial): TGCAGCGTTGGTTTCGACAGCTACAATGAG. Protein: CSVGFDSYNE. The whole CDR3 is CSVGFDSYNEQFF.